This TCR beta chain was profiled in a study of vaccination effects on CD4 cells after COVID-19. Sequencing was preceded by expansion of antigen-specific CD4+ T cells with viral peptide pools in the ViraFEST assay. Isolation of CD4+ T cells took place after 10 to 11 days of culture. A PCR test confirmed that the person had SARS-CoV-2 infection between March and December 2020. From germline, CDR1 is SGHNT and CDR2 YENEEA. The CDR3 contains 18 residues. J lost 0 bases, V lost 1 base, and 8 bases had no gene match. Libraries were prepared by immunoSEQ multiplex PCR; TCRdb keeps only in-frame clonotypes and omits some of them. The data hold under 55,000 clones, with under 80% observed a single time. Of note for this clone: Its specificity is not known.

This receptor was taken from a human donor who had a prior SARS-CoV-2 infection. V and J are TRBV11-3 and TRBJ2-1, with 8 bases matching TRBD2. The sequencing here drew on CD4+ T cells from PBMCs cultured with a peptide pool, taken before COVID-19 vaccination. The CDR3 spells CASSLGGGQLSSYNEQFF. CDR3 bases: TGTGCCAGCAGCTTAGGCGGGGGGCAGCTGAGCTCCTACAATGAGCAGTTCTTC.